The 32 T cell receptor beta chains reported below all come from one sample, sequenced in a study of T-cell reconstitution after alpha-beta-depleted transplantation in children (dated by TCRdb to 2015 to 2016). The library was made by PCR. Sequencing was carried out with an Illumina HiSeq 2500. To normalize quantification of the TCRbeta repertoire, the TCR libraries were built with molecular barcoding that relied on unique molecular identifiers. Starting from the raw public reads, TCRdb applied fastp trimming at Q25, assembled clones with MiXCR and retained in-frame beta chains. For every CDR3 protein sequence, its rows merge into one entry that carries the most common genes and DNA. Across this sample there are 350,000 to 450,000 distinct CDR3 sequences, with roughly 22% seen only once. 3.8% of the sample rests with the top ten. The specimen comprised PBMCs from the stem cell graft donor, sampled from the stem cell graft. The receptor set was obtained from a human donor who donated a stem cell graft to a child with acute myeloid leukemia.

Of note for this clonotype: One end of the junction does not line up with germline, which may come from a read error. This chain uses TRBV5-6 with TRBJ2-3, with D maybe TRBD2 (5 bases). Germline-derived CDR1 and CDR2 are SGHDT and YYEEEE. This CDR3 is 18 amino acids long. The CDR3 here is CASSLAGGSWPVLDTQYF. CDR3 DNA sequence: TGTGCCAGCAGTTTGGCGGGCGGATCATGGCCGGTCCTGGATACGCAGTATTTT.

Many counts were recorded for this clonotype. The V and J genes are TRBV20-1 and TRBJ1-2; 8 bases are shared with TRBD1. The CDR3 sequence is 14 residues long. Per germline, CDR1 DFQATT and CDR2 SNEGSKA (reference sequence). The V and J ends lost 6 bases and 7 bases, in that order; junction bases with no gene match: 13. CDR3 nucleotide sequence: TGCAGTGCCACACCTCAAGGGACAGGAATTGGCTACACCTTC. It yields the protein CSATPQGTGIGYTF.

This rearrangement joins TRBV28 to TRBJ2-3; no clear D gene. The CDR3 covers 15 residues. CDR1 and CDR2 (germline): MDHEN, SYDVKM. V lost 5 bases, J lost 4 bases, and 16 bases lay in between. The CDR3 nucleotides are TGTGCCAGCAGTCCCCCAGGCTCGCGGCCAGATACGCAGTATTTT. Amino acid sequence: CASSPPGSRPDTQYF.

Only a few counts were recorded for this clonotype. The chain links TRBV21-1 to TRBJ2-1; the listed D gene, TRBD1, was not tested against the DNA. TRBV21-1 is flagged as a pseudogene. The CDR3 contains 15 residues. The CDR3 protein is CASSKSTGTYNEQFF. The CDR3 coding sequence is TGTGCCAGCAGCAAGTCGACAGGGACCTACAATGAGCAGTTCTTC.

The chain couples TRBV9 to TRBJ1-5; D unclear. The germline CDR1 and CDR2 sequences are SGDLS and YYNGEE. The CDR3 extends over 15 amino acids. V was clipped by 1 base and J by 10 bases, with 18 bases between them. The CDR3 DNA is TGTGCCAGCAGCGTAAATGGCGGGGTGGGAGAACCCCAGCATTTT. Residues: CASSVNGGVGEPQHF.

CDR3 in amino acids: CASSQPSGLRGLYNEQFF. CDR3 coding DNA: TGCGCCAGCAGCCAACCTAGCGGGCTGAGGGGATTATACAATGAGCAGTTCTTC. V and J are TRBV4-1 and TRBJ2-1; 8 positions match TRBD2. CDR1 is MGHRA and CDR2 is YSYEKL in the germline V gene. The CDR3 runs to 18 residues. J was trimmed by 4 bases and V by 2 bases; bases with no gene match: 13.

This clonotype was seen ten or more times. The V and J genes are TRBV20-1 and TRBJ1-5; 9 bases align to TRBD1. V trimming: 6 bases; J trimming: 1 base; junction bases outside the gene matches: 10. The V gene's germline CDR1 is DFQATT and CDR2 SNEGSKA (reference sequence). The length of the CDR3 is 16 residues. In DNA form, the CDR3 reads TGCAGTGCGCGGGACAGGGAGATGTGGAGCAATCAGCCCCAGCATTTT. This gives the protein CSARDREMWSNQPQHF.

In nucleotides, the CDR3 is TGCGCCAGCAGCCATTGGGACCGTAATTCACCCCTCCACTTT. This translates into CASSHWDRNSPLHF. This chain connects TRBV4-3 to TRBJ1-6; tentative D call: TRBD1 (5 bases). Trimming pared 3 bases from V and 6 bases from J, leaving 9 bases between. Germline V gene lookup returns CDR1 LGHNA and CDR2 YSLEER. This CDR3 has 14 residues.

In its sample, this clonotype was seen a few times. The rearrangement joins TRBV19 to TRBJ1-4; tentatively, D is TRBD1 (5 bases). The CDR3 length is 15 residues. V was shortened by 1 base and J by 0 bases, with 6 bases between the two germline ends. CDR1 is LNHDA, CDR2 SQIVND, per germline (reference sequence). The CDR3 spells CASSIGGTTNEKLFF. The CDR3 DNA reads TGTGCCAGTAGTATAGGGGGGACAACTAATGAAAAACTGTTTTTT.

The J gene is TRBJ2-5, the V gene TRBV2; 7 nucleotides match TRBD1. The CDR3 contains 14 residues. CDR1 SNHLY and CDR2 FYNNEI come from the germline V gene. J lost 1 base, V lost 5 bases, and 4 bases had no gene match. In DNA form, the CDR3 reads TGTGCCAGCAGTCAAGACAGGGCCCAAGAGACCCAGTACTTC. Residues: CASSQDRAQETQYF.

This clonotype was found a few times. This sequence joins TRBV29-1 and TRBJ1-4; D is possibly TRBD1 (6 bases). In germline, CDR1 is SQVTM, CDR2 ANQGSEA. Trimming took off 2 bases at V and 8 bases at J, with 9 bases between the two ends. The CDR3 contains 12 residues. The CDR3 protein is CSVERGREKLFF. The CDR3 DNA follows: TGCAGCGTTGAAAGGGGGAGGGAAAAACTGTTTTTT.

This chain connects TRBV12-3 or TRBV12-4 to TRBJ1-1; possibly TRBD1 for D (6 bases). This CDR3 has 13 amino acids. V was cut by 11 bases and J by 0 bases, with 13 bases left in between. In nucleotides, the CDR3 is TGTGCCGTAGGGGGGGCCCTGAACACTGAAGCTTTCTTT. Its protein product is CAVGGALNTEAFF.

This clonotype was detected a few times. The chain links TRBV20-1 to TRBJ2-1; no clear D. V gave up 4 bases and J gave up 1 base, with 14 bases separating them. Germline V CDR1 and CDR2: DFQATT, SNEGSKA (reference sequence). This CDR3 region has 15 residues. The CDR3 sequence: CSAILRARSYNEQFF. CDR3 nucleotides: TGCAGTGCTATCCTCCGGGCCAGGTCCTACAATGAGCAGTTCTTC.

The CDR3 sequence is CSVNPRASDTYNEQFF. CDR3 bases: TGCAGCGTCAACCCCCGGGCTAGCGATACCTACAATGAGCAGTTCTTC. The J gene is TRBJ2-1, the V gene TRBV29-1, with D perhaps matching TRBD2 (6 bases). Germline loops: CDR1 SQVTM, CDR2 ANQGSEA. The CDR3 contains 16 residues. V was shortened by 6 bases and J by 2 bases, with 20 bases between the two germline ends.

The gene calls are TRBV4-1 and TRBJ2-7; D unresolved. The CDR3 length is 13 residues. Looked up from germline, CDR1 is MGHRA and CDR2 is YSYEKL. The V end was cut by 4 bases, the J end by 6 bases, with 13 bases between. The chain's CDR3 is CASSPPQVVEQYF. The CDR3 nucleotides read TGCGCCAGCAGCCCCCCCCAAGTAGTCGAGCAGTACTTC.

This clonotype was recorded at least ten times. The chain is built from TRBV27 and TRBJ2-7; 8 bases align to TRBD1. Germline V CDR1 and CDR2: MNHEY, SMNVEV (reference sequence). The CDR3 has 14 amino acids. V lost 4 bases to trimming and J lost 6 bases; unmatched junction nucleotides: 8. In DNA, the CDR3 is TGTGCCAGCAGTTCTGGACAGGGATTCTCCGAGCAGTACTTC. Protein: CASSSGQGFSEQYF.

Turning to this clonotype: At one end the junction does not follow the germline gene, possibly because of a read error. The chain is built from TRBV28 and TRBJ2-6; D possibly corresponds to TRBD2 (5 bases). CDR1 MDHEN and CDR2 SYDVKM come from the germline V gene. The CDR3 extends over 16 amino acids. Here the CDR3 reads CASTPTSGSGANVLTF. CDR3 DNA sequence: TGCGCCAGCACTCCAACGTCGGGGTCTGGGGCCAACGTCCTGACTTTC. The entire variable domain, with the rest obtained from reference TRBV28 and TRBJ2-6, is as follows: DVKVTQSSRYLVKRTGEKVFLECVQDMDHENMFWYRQDPGLGLRLIYFSYDVKMKEKGDIPEGYSVSREKKERFSLILESASTNQTSMYLCASTPTSGSGANVLTFGAGSRLTVL.

This clonotype was observed a handful of times. The CDR3 DNA follows: TGCAGTGCTAGGGTCTGGAGTGAGTCGTACCTCTACGAGCAGTACTTC. Its translation is CSARVWSESYLYEQYF. The chain employs TRBV20-1 and TRBJ2-7; D unresolved. In germline, CDR1 is DFQATT, CDR2 SNEGSKA (reference sequence). V was shortened by 3 bases and J by 3 bases, with 21 bases between the two germline ends. This CDR3 contains 16 residues.

This chain uses TRBV5-1 with TRBJ2-7; 7 nucleotides agree with TRBD1. The CDR3 has 15 residues. Germline-derived CDR1 and CDR2 are SGHRS and YFSETQ. The V and J ends lost 3 bases and 2 bases, in that order; junction bases with no gene match: 8. The CDR3 bases are TGCGCCAGCAGCTCAGGACAGGTGACGACCTACGAGCAGTACTTC. Translating gives CASSSGQVTTYEQYF.

At least ten counts were recorded for this clonotype. This sequence joins TRBV25-1 and TRBJ1-5; D remains unclear. Looked up from germline, CDR1 is MGHDK and CDR2 is SYGVNS. The V end lost 4 bases, the J end lost 0 bases, and 4 bases lay between the germline ends. CDR3 length: 13 amino acids. The CDR3: CASSAYSNQPQHF. The CDR3 DNA sequence: TGTGCCAGCAGTGCTTATAGCAATCAGCCCCAGCATTTT.

The chain has TRBV12-3 or TRBV12-4 and TRBJ2-7; TRBD2 aligns across 12 bases. The CDR3 has 14 amino acids. J was trimmed by 6 bases and V by 10 bases; bases with no gene match: 10. The CDR3, as DNA: TGTGCCACCAAGACTAGCGGGAGTTCGGGCGAGCAGTACTTC. Amino acid sequence: CATKTSGSSGEQYF.

The V call is TRBV3-1, the J call TRBJ2-3, with 9 bases fitting TRBD1. Germline V gene lookup returns CDR1 LGHDT and CDR2 YNNKEL (reference sequence). The V gene end was trimmed by 5 bases and the J gene end by 4 bases; junction bases not matched to a gene: 10. The CDR3 is made up of 16 amino acids. The DNA for the CDR3 is TGTGCCAGCAGCTCATCCGGGACAGGGATAGCAGATACGCAGTATTTT. Translating gives CASSSSGTGIADTQYF.

This clonotype was counted many times. As DNA, the CDR3 is TGTGCCAGCAGTGGAGAGAGTCCCAACGTCCTGACTTTC. This encodes CASSGESPNVLTF. The chain joins TRBV2 to TRBJ2-6; D not resolved. The germline gives CDR1 SNHLY, CDR2 FYNNEI. The CDR3 consists of 13 residues. Trimming removed 4 bases from V and 8 bases from J, with 9 bases in between. The variable domain in full, completed from reference TRBV2 and TRBJ2-6, reads EPEVTQTPSHQVTQMGQEVILRCVPISNHLYFYWYRQILGQKVEFLVSFYNNEISEKSEIFDDQFSVERPDGSNFTLKIRSTKLEDSAMYFCASSGESPNVLTFGAGSRLTVL.

The chain recombines TRBV6-1 with TRBJ1-4, with a possible D match to TRBD1 (6 bases). V gave up 6 bases and J gave up 7 bases, with 15 bases separating them. Germline-derived CDR1 and CDR2 are MNHNS and SASEGT. The CDR3 loop spans 14 amino acids. Here the CDR3 reads CASSADGGGEKLFF. CDR3 sequence (DNA): TGTGCCAGCAGCGCCGACGGAGGGGGTGAAAAACTGTTTTTT.

The table lists this clonotype with a few counts. V gene TRBV15 combines with J gene TRBJ2-3, with 11 bases aligning to TRBD1. Germline V lookup: CDR1 LNHNV, CDR2 YYDKDF (reference sequence). V gave up 3 bases and J gave up 2 bases; unmatched junction bases: 4. The CDR3 totals 16 residues. In DNA form, the CDR3 reads TGTGCCACCAGCAGGGGACAGGGGGTCCCCACAGATACGCAGTATTTT. It is translated as CATSRGQGVPTDTQYF. Full variable domain (outside the CDR3, taken from reference TRBV15 and TRBJ2-3): DAMVIQNPRYQVTQFGKPVTLSCSQTLNHNVMYWYQQKSSQAPKLLFHYYDKDFNNEADTPDNFQSRRPNTSFCFLDIRSPGLGDTAMYLCATSRGQGVPTDTQYFGPGTRLTVL.

This clonotype was seen a few times. The chain links TRBV15 to TRBJ2-1, with D possibly TRBD2 on 6 matching bases. This CDR3 has 16 residues. Per germline, CDR1 LNHNV and CDR2 YYDKDF (reference sequence). With 10 bases removed from V and 0 bases from J, the gap between germline ends came to 19 bases. The CDR3 region is CAIQQRAGSSYNEQFF. CDR3 in DNA: TGTGCCATTCAGCAGAGGGCGGGGAGCTCCTACAATGAGCAGTTCTTC.

The J gene is TRBJ2-1, the V gene TRBV3-1, with D hard to call. Germline CDR1 reads LGHDT; CDR2 reads YNNKEL (reference sequence). The CDR3 is made up of 15 amino acids. Between the trimmed V and J ends, which lost 0 bases and 6 bases, there was a span of 12 bases. The CDR3 nucleotides are TGTGCCAGCAGCCAAGAATCGGGCACCTTCAATGAGCAGTTCTTC. Encoded protein: CASSQESGTFNEQFF.

The chain employs TRBV20-1 and TRBJ2-5, with 8 bases lining up with TRBD2. With 5 bases clipped from V and 5 bases from J, the junction kept 4 bases outside the gene matches. This CDR3 has 12 amino acids. The germline gives CDR1 DFQATT, CDR2 SNEGSKA (reference sequence). CDR3 DNA sequence: TGCAGTGCTGGGACTAGATTCGAGACCCAGTACTTC. This encodes CSAGTRFETQYF.

This clonotype appeared many times. The J gene is TRBJ1-6, the V gene TRBV7-2; D unresolved. The CDR3 covers 15 residues. The V end was cut by 0 bases, the J end by 10 bases, with 13 bases between. Germline CDR1 and CDR2: SGHTA and FQGNSA. The CDR3: CASSLAYNVMSPLHF. The CDR3 DNA is TGTGCCAGCAGCTTAGCGTACAATGTTATGTCACCCCTCCACTTT.

This clonotype has ten or more counts. The genes are TRBV20-1 and TRBJ2-3; a weak D match, TRBD2 (6 bases). The ends were cut back, 0 bases at V and 2 bases at J, with 9 bases in the middle. Germline CDR1 and CDR2: DFQATT and SNEGSKA (reference sequence). This CDR3 spans 14 amino acids. The CDR3 loop reads CSAREGRDTDTQYF. In DNA, the CDR3 is TGCAGTGCTAGAGAAGGGCGGGACACAGATACGCAGTATTTT.

This chain connects TRBV12-3 or TRBV12-4 to TRBJ1-1; D ambiguous. The V gene lost 6 bases and the J gene lost 1 base, with 12 bases spanning the gap. This CDR3 comprises 14 residues. The CDR3 loop reads CASSHGRENTEAFF. Here the CDR3 DNA reads TGTGCCAGCAGCCACGGACGGGAGAACACTGAAGCTTTCTTT.

This clonotype was seen a handful of times. The V gene is TRBV7-3, the J gene TRBJ2-1; 9 bases fit TRBD2. This CDR3 has 16 residues. J gave up 5 bases and V 3 bases, and 8 bases lay outside the gene matches. Germline CDR1 and CDR2: SGHTA and FQGTGA. CDR3 sequence (DNA): TGTGCCAGCAGCTTGACTAGCGGAGCGGGCAACAATGAGCAGTTCTTC. Translating it yields CASSLTSGAGNNEQFF.